The clone carrying this TCR beta chain was recorded at least ten times. Its target is unknown. Primed by a sample-barcoded 5' primer and a J-beta primer mix, a second PCR proceeded for about 6 to 11 cycles. TCRdb fed the 5' RACE reads into MiXCR, producing one record per CDR3 protein. This table has 2 million or so distinct CDR3 sequences, roughly 50% appearing once. Trimming took 0 bases from V and 0 from J, leaving 9 bases between them. The CDR3 spans 17 residues. CDR1 and CDR2 from the germline V gene are LGHNA and YNFKEQ. These data are taken from a study of blood T cells in healthy people across ages. Overall study context: Per two T cells, template switching captured roughly one barcoded beta molecule.

Regarding the study as a whole: Estimated diversity across one million T cells was deemed an underestimate.

It was roughly 10 milliliters of peripheral blood that were drawn from each donor. Each sample used at least 6 million PBMCs. J is TRBJ2-6 and V is TRBV4-2; perhaps TRBD1 as D (5 bases). The clonotype originates from a woman in her thirties or forties in good health. Sequenced sample: blood. The chain's CDR3 is CASSQDGAASGANVLTF. The CDR3 DNA is TGTGCCAGCAGCCAAGATGGGGCGGCCTCTGGGGCCAACGTCCTGACTTTC.